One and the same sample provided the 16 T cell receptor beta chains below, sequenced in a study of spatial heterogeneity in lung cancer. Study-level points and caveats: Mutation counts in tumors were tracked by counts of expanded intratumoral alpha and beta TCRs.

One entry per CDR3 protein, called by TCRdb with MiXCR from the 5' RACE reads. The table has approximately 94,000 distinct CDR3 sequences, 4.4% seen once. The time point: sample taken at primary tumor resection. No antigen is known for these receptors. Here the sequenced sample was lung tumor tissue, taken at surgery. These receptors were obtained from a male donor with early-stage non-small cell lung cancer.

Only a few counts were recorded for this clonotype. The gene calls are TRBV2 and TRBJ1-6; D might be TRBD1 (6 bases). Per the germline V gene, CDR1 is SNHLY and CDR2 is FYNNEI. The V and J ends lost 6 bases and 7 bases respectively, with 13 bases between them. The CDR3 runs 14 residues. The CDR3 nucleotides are TGTGCCAGCAGGAGGGACATTGTGAATTCACCCCTCCACTTT. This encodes CASRRDIVNSPLHF.

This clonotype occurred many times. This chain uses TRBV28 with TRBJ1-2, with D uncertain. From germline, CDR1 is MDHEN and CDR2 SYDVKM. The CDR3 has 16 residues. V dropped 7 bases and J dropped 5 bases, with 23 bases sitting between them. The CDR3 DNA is TGTGCCAGCACAACACCCCGGCAGGCCAATGGATATGGCTACACCTTC. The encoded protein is CASTTPRQANGYGYTF.

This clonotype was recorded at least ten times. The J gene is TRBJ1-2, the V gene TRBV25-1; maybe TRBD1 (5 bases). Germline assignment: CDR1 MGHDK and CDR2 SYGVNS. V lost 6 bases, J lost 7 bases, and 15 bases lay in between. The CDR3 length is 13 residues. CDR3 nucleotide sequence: TGTGCCAGCAGCCTAGGGGTGCAGGGTGGCTACACCTTC. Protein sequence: CASSLGVQGGYTF.

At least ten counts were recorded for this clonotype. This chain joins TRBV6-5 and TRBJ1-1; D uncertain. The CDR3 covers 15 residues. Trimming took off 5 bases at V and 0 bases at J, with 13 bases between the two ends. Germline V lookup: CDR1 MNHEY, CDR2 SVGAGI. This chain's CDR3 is CASSNDMDMNTEAFF. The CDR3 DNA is TGTGCCAGCAGTAACGATATGGATATGAACACTGAAGCTTTCTTT.

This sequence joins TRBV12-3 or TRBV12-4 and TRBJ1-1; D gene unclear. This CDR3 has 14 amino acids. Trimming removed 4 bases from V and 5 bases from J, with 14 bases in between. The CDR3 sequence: CASSSLNLGTEAFF. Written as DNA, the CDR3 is TGTGCCAGCAGTTCGTTAAACTTGGGGACTGAAGCTTTCTTT.

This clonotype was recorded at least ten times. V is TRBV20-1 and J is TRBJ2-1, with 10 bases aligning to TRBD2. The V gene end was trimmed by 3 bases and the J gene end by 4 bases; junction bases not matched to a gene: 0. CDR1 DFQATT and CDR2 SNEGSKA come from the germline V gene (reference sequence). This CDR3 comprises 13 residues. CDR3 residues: CSARTSGYNEQFF. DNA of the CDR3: TGCAGTGCTAGGACTAGCGGGTACAATGAGCAGTTCTTC.

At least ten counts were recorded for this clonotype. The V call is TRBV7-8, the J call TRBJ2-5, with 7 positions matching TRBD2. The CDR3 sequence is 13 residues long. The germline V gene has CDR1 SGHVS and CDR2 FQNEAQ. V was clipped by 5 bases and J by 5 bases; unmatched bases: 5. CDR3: CASSGGLEETQYF. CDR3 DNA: TGTGCCAGCAGCGGAGGACTAGAGGAGACCCAGTACTTC.

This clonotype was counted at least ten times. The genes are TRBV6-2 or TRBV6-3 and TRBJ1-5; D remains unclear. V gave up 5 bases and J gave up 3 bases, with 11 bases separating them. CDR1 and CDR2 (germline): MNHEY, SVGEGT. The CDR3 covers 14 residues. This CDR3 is CASSPPGNNQPQHF. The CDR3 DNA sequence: TGTGCCAGCAGTCCTCCCGGTAACAATCAGCCCCAGCATTTT.

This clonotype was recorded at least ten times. CDR3 amino acids: CASSLRGEQFF. CDR3 in DNA: TGTGCCAGCAGCCTACGGGGTGAGCAGTTCTTC. This chain joins TRBV12-3 or TRBV12-4 and TRBJ2-1, with D maybe TRBD2 (5 bases). CDR3 size: 11 residues. The germline V and J ends were trimmed by 6 bases and 9 bases, with 9 bases remaining between them.

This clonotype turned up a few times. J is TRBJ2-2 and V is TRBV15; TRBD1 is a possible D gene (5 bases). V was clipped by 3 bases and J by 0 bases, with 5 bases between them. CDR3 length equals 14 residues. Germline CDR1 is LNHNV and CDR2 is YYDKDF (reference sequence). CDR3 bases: TGTGCCACCAGCAGGACAGCGAACACCGGGGAGCTGTTTTTT. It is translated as CATSRTANTGELFF.

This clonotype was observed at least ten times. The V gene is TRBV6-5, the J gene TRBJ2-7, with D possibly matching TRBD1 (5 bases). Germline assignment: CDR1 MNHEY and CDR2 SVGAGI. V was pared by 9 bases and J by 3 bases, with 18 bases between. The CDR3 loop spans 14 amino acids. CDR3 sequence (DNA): TGTGCCAGTAGGGGTAAACATATGATCTACGAGCAGTACTTC. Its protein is CASRGKHMIYEQYF.

The CDR3: CASSQVRTTGPQQPQHF. CDR3 nucleotides: TGTGCCAGCAGCCAAGTTCGGACGACAGGGCCACAGCAGCCCCAGCATTTT. This chain links TRBV4-2 with TRBJ1-5, with 7 bases lining up with TRBD1. V trimming: 1 base; J trimming: 7 bases; junction bases outside the gene matches: 13. The CDR3 contains 17 residues. CDR1 is LGHNA and CDR2 is YNFKEQ in the germline V gene.

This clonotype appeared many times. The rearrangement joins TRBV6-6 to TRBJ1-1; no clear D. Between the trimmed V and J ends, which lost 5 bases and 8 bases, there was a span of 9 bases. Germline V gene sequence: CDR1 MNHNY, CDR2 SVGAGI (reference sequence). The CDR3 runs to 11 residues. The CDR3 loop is CASSTYEEAFF. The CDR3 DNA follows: TGTGCCAGCAGTACGTACGAGGAAGCTTTCTTT.

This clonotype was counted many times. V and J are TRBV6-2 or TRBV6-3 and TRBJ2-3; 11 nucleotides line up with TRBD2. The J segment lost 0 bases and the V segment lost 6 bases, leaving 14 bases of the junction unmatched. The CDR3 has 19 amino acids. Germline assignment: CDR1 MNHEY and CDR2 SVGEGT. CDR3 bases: TGTGCCAGCAGGGCGGCGGCTGGACTAGCGGGCCTTAGCACAGATACGCAGTATTTT. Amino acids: CASRAAAGLAGLSTDTQYF.

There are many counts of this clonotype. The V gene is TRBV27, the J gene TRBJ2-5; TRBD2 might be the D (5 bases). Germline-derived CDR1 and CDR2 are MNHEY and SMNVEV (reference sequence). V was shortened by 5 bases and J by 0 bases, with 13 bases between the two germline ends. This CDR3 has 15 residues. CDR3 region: CASSPPGEYQETQYF. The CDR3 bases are TGTGCCAGCAGTCCACCCGGGGAGTACCAAGAGACCCAGTACTTC.

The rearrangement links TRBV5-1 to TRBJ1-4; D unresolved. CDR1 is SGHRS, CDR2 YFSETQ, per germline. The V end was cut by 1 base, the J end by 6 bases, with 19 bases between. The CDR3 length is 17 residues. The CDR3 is CASSLTGSREAYEKLFF. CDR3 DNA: TGCGCCAGCAGCTTGACCGGCAGCCGAGAGGCGTATGAAAAACTGTTTTTT. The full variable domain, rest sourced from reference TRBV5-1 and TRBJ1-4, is KAGVTQTPRYLIKTRGQQVTLSCSPISGHRSVSWYQQTPGQGLQFLFEYFSETQRNKGNFPGRFSGRQFSNSRSEMNVSTLELGDSALYLCASSLTGSREAYEKLFFGSGTQLSVL.